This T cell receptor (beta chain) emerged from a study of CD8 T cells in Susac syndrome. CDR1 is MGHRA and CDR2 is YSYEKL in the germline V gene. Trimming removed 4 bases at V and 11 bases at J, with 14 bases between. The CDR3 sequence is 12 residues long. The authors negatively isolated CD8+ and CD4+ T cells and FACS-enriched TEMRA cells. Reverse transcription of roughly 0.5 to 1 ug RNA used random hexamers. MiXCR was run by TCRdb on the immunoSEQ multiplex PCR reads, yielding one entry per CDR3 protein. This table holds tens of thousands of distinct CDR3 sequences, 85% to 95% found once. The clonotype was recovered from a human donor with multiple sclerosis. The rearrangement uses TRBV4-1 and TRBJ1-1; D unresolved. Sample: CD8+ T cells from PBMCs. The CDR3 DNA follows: TGCGCCAGCAGCCCCCCCGGAGAACGGGCTTTCTTT. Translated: CASSPPGERAFF.